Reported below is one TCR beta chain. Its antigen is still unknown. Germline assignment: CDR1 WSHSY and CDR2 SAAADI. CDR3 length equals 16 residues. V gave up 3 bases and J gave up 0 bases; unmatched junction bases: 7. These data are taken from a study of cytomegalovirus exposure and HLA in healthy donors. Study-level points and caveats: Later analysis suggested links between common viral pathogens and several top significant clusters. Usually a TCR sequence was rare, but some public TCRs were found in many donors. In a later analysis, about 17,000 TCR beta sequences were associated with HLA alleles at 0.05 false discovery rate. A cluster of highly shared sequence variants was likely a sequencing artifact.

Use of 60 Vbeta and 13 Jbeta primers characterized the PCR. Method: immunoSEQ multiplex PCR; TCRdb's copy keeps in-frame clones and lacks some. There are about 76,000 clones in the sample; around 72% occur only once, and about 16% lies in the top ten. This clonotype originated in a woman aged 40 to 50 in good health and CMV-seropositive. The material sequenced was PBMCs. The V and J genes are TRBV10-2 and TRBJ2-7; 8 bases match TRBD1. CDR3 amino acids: CASSDPGQDSSYEQYF. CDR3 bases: TGCGCCAGCAGTGACCCGGGACAGGACTCCTCCTACGAGCAGTACTTC.